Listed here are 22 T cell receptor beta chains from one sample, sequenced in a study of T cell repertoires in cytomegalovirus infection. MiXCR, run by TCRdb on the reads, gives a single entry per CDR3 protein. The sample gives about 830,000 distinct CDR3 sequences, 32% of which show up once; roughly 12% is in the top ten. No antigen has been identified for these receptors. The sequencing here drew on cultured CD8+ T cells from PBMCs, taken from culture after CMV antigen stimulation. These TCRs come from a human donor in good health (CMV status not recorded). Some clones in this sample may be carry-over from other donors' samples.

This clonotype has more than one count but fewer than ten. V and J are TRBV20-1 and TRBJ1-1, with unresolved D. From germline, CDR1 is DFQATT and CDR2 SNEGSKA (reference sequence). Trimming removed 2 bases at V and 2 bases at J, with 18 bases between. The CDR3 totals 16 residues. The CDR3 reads CSARRPDREANTEAFF. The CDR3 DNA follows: TGCAGTGCTAGACGGCCTGACCGGGAAGCCAACACTGAAGCTTTCTTT.

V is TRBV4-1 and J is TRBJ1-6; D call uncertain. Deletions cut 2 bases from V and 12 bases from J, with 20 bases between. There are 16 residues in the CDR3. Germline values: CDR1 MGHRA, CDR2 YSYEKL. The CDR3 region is CASSQLPPEKCEPLHF. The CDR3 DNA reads TGCGCCAGCAGCCAACTTCCCCCGGAAAAGTGTGAACCCCTCCACTTT.

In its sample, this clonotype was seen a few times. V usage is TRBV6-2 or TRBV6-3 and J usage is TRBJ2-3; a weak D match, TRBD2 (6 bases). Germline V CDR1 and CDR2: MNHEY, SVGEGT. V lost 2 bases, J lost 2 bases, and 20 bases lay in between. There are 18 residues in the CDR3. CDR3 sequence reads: CASSYGWVSGPSTDTQYF. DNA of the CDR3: TGTGCCAGCAGTTACGGGTGGGTCAGCGGGCCCTCCACAGATACGCAGTATTTT.

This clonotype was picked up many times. The CDR3 loop is CASSLSRSGDNEQFF. The CDR3 bases are TGTGCCAGCAGCTTAAGTCGGTCCGGTGACAATGAGCAGTTCTTC. The chain recombines TRBV7-9 with TRBJ2-1, with D unresolved. V dropped 2 bases and J dropped 5 bases, with 13 bases sitting between them. This CDR3 is 15 amino acids long. In germline, CDR1 is SEHNR, CDR2 FQNEAQ (reference sequence).

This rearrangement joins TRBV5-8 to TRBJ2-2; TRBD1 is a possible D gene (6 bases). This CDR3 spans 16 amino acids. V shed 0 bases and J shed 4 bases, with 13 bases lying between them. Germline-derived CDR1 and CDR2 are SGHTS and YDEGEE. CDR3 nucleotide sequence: TGTGCCAGCAGCTTGGCGCCGAACAGGGCCACCGGGGAGCTGTTTTTT. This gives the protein CASSLAPNRATGELFF.

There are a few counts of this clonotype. The CDR3 sequence is CASSSFTTGSTYGYTF. The CDR3 coding sequence is TGTGCCAGCAGCTCCTTCACGACAGGCTCCACCTATGGCTACACCTTC. The chain couples TRBV7-9 to TRBJ1-2, with D possibly matching TRBD1 (6 bases). The CDR3 consists of 16 residues. V was shortened by 4 bases and J by 4 bases, with 19 bases between the two germline ends. Germline V gene lookup returns CDR1 SEHNR and CDR2 FQNEAQ (reference sequence). The full variable domain, its missing parts supplied by reference TRBV7-9 and TRBJ1-2, is DTGVSQNPRHKITKRGQNVTFRCDPISEHNRLYWYRQTLGQGPEFLTYFQNEAQLEKSRLLSDRFSAERPKGSFSTLEIQRTEQGDSAMYLCASSSFTTGSTYGYTFGSGTRLTVV.

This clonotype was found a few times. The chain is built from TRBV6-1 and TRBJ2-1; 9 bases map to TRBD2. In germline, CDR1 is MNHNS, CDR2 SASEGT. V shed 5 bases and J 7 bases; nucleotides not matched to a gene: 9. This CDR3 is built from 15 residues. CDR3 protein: CASSLRVAGVNEQFF. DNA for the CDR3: TGTGCCAGCAGTCTCCGGGTAGCGGGGGTTAATGAGCAGTTCTTC.

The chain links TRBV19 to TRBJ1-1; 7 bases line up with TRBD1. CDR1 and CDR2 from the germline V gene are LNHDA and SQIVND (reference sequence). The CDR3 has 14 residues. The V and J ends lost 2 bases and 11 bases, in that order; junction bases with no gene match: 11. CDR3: CASSITRRGGSAFF. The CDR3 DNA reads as TGTGCCAGTAGTATAACCCGCAGGGGGGGATCCGCTTTCTTT.

The CDR3 loop is CASCLAGRAKETQYF. The DNA of the CDR3 is TGTGCCAGCTGTCTAGCGGGGCGGGCAAAGGAGACCCAGTACTTC. J is TRBJ2-5 and V is TRBV6-2 or TRBV6-3; 9 bases match TRBD2. Germline V CDR1 and CDR2: MNHEY, SVGEGT. V shed 8 bases, J shed 5 bases, and the junction held 12 bases outside the gene matches. The CDR3 runs to 15 residues.

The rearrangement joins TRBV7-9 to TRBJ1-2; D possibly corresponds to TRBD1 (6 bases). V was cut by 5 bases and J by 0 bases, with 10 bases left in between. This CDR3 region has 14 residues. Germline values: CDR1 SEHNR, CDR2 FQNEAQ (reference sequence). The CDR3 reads CASSQRDTNYGYTF. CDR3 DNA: TGTGCCAGCAGCCAACGGGACACTAACTATGGCTACACCTTC.

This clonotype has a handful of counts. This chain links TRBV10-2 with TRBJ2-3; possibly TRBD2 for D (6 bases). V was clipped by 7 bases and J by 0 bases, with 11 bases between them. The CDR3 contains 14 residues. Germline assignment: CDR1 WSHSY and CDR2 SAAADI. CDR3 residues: CASTPGLSTDTQYF. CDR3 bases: TGCGCCAGCACTCCGGGACTTAGCACAGATACGCAGTATTTT.

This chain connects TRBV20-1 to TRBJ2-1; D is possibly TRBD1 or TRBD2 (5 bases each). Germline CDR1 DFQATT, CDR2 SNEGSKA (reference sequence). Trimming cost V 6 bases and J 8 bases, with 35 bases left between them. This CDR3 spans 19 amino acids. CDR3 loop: CSAPPPPKVTLGVIHEQFF. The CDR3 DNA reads TGCAGTGCCCCCCCCCCACCTAAGGTCACACTAGGGGTAATACATGAGCAGTTCTTC.

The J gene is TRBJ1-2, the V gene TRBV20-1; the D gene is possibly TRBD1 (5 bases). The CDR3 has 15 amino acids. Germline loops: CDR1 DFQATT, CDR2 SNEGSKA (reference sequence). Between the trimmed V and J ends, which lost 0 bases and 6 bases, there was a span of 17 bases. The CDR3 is CSARDQRDLDDGYTF. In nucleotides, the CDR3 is TGCAGTGCTAGAGATCAAAGGGACCTGGACGATGGCTACACCTTC.

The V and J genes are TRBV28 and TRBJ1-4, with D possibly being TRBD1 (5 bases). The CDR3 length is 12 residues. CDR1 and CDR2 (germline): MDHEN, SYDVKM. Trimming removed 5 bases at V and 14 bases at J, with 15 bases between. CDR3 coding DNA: TGTGCCAGCAGTCCTGGGGGGGGACGGCTGTTTTTT. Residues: CASSPGGGRLFF.

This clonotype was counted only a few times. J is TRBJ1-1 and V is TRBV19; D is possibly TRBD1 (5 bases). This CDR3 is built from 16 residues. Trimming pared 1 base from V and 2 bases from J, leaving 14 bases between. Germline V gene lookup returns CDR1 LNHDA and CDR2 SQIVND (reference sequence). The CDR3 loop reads CASSIGARAANTEAFF. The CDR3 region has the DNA TGTGCCAGTAGTATAGGGGCCAGGGCCGCTAACACTGAAGCTTTCTTT.

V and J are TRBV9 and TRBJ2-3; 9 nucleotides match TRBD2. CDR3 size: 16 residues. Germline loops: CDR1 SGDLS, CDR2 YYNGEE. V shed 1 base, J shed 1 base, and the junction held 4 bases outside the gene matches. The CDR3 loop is CASSVLASGGTDTQYF. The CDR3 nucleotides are TGTGCCAGCAGCGTATTAGCTAGCGGGGGCACAGATACGCAGTATTTT.

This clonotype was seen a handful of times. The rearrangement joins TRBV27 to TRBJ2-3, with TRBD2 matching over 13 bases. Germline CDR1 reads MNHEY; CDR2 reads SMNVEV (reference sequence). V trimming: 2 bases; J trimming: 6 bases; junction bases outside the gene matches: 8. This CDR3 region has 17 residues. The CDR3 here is CASSLTGLAGRFDTQYF. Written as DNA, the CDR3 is TGTGCCAGCAGTTTAACGGGACTAGCGGGGCGGTTTGATACGCAGTATTTT.

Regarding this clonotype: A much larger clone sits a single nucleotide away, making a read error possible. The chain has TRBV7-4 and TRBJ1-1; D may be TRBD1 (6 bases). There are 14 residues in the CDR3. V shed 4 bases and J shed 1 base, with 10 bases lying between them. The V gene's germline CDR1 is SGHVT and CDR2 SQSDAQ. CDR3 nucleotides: TGTGCCAGCAGCTCCATGACAGGGAACACTGAAGCTTTCTTT. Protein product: CASSSMTGNTEAFF.

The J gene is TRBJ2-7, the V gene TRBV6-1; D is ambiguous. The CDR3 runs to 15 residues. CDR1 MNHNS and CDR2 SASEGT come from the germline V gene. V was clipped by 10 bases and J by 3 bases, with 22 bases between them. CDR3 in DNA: TGTGCCATTCACCCGACGGTACAGAGCCACTACGAGCAGTACGTC. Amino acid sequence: CAIHPTVQSHYEQYV.

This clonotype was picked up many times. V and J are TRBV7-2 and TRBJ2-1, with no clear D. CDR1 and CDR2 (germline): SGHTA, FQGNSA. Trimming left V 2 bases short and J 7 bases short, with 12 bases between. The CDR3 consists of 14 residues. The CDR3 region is CASSLTRNRNEQFF. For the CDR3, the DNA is TGTGCCAGCAGCTTAACGAGGAACCGAAATGAGCAGTTCTTC. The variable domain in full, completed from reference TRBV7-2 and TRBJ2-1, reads GAGVSQSPSNKVTEKGKDVELRCDPISGHTALYWYRQSLGQGLEFLIYFQGNSAPDKSGLPSDRFSAERTGGSVSTLTIQRTQQEDSAVYLCASSLTRNRNEQFFGPGTRLTVL.

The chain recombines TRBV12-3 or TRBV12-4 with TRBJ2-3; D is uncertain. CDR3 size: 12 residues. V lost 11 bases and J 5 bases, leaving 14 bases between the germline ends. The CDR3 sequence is CACTLTGDTQYF. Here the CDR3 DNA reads TGTGCCTGCACCCTAACCGGAGATACGCAGTATTTT.

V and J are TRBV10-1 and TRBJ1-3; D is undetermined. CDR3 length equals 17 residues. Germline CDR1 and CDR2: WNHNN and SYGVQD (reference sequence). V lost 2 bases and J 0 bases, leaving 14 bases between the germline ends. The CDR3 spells CASSEEERTYSGNTIYF. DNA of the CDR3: TGCGCCAGCAGTGAGGAAGAGCGAACGTACTCTGGAAACACCATATATTTT.